The 17 T cell receptor beta chains listed next were all sequenced from one sample in a study of regulatory T cells in long-lasting Graves disease. In building TCR beta libraries, iRepertoire HTBI primers were used together with Arm-PCR of CDR3 regions. TCRdb analysed the multiplex PCR reads with MiXCR anew, one entry per CDR3 protein. The table shows about 440,000 distinct CDR3 sequences, with under 15% occurring only once. Time point here: newly diagnosed GD, antithyroid drugs for less than 3 months. Researchers made the TCR library from RNA that was extracted from PBMCs. This sample was also put to use in a study of T cells in Graves' hyperthyroidism and ophthalmopathy.

Here the sequenced sample was peripheral blood mononuclear cells (PBMCs), taken at new diagnosis, from a patient treated with antithyroid drugs. The receptors shown here come from a young woman with Graves disease.

This chain links TRBV5-6 with TRBJ1-2; 9 bases line up with TRBD1. V was pared by 4 bases and J by 3 bases, with 4 bases of the junction left unmatched. Germline CDR1 reads SGHDT; CDR2 reads YYEEEE. The CDR3 has 14 amino acids. CDR3 DNA sequence: TGTGCCAGCAGCCGGGACAGGGCGGACTATGGCTACACCTTC. It yields the protein CASSRDRADYGYTF.

In this sample, this clonotype turned up many times. V usage is TRBV28 and J usage is TRBJ1-2, with 9 nucleotides matching TRBD1. V gave up 7 bases and J gave up 4 bases; unmatched junction bases: 7. The CDR3 covers 14 residues. CDR1 is MDHEN and CDR2 is SYDVKM in the germline V gene. Written as DNA, the CDR3 is TGTGCCAGCATCTTTGGGGGACAGGGCTATGGCTACACCTTC. Amino acids: CASIFGGQGYGYTF.

The sample holds many counts of this clonotype. The J gene is TRBJ2-1, the V gene TRBV28; tentatively, D is TRBD1 or TRBD2 (6 bases each). V shed 4 bases and J shed 15 bases, with 13 bases lying between them. The CDR3 length is 11 residues. The V gene's germline CDR1 is MDHEN and CDR2 SYDVKM. This CDR3 is CASSSGQRAFF. CDR3 sequence (DNA): TGTGCCAGCAGTTCCGGACAGCGGGCGTTCTTC.

This clonotype has ten or more counts. The V gene is TRBV24-1, the J gene TRBJ2-1, with TRBD2 identical over 8 bases. Germline loops: CDR1 KGHDR, CDR2 SFDVKD. The V gene end was trimmed by 4 bases and the J gene end by 6 bases; junction bases not matched to a gene: 7. CDR3 length: 15 residues. The CDR3 region is CATSDQRERVNEQFF. DNA of the CDR3: TGTGCCACCAGTGACCAGCGGGAGCGCGTCAATGAGCAGTTCTTC.

This clonotype is a singleton in its sample. The chain couples TRBV15 to TRBJ1-2, with 8 nucleotides matching TRBD1. The germline V gene has CDR1 LNHNV and CDR2 YYDKDF (reference sequence). CDR3 size: 15 residues. V was pared by 0 bases and J by 0 bases, with 0 bases of the junction left unmatched. In DNA form, the CDR3 reads TGTGCCACCAGCAGAGAGGACAGGGCTAACTATGGCTACACCTTC. Translated, it gives CATSREDRANYGYTF.

This clonotype has just one count. This clone may be a read error of a much larger clone one base away. This chain joins TRBV20-1 and TRBJ2-7; the D gene is possibly TRBD2 (6 bases). Germline V gene data show CDR1 as DFQATT and CDR2 as SNEGSKA (reference sequence). Deletions cut 3 bases from V and 0 bases from J, with 15 bases between. The CDR3 length is 15 residues. The DNA for the CDR3 is TGCAGTGCTAGGGGCGGGACGAGAAACTCCTACGAGCAGTACTTC. Amino acids: CSARGGTRNSYEQYF.

The sample holds many counts of this clonotype. The V and J genes are TRBV18 and TRBJ1-1; maybe TRBD1 (5 bases). V was pared by 1 base and J by 0 bases, with 12 bases between. Germline V gene lookup returns CDR1 KGHSH and CDR2 LQKENI. The CDR3 consists of 16 residues. CDR3 DNA sequence: TGTGCCAGCTCACCACTCCCGGGACGGATGAACACTGAAGCTTTCTTT. Translated, it gives CASSPLPGRMNTEAFF.

Ten or more counts support this clonotype. V and J are TRBV5-5 and TRBJ2-2; 9 bases agree with TRBD1. The CDR3 loop spans 17 amino acids. The V and J ends lost 3 bases and 1 base, in that order; junction bases with no gene match: 7. Germline CDR1 reads SGHKS; CDR2 reads YYEKEE (reference sequence). This CDR3 reads CASSSIPGQGNTGELFF. The CDR3 bases are TGTGCCAGCAGCTCGATCCCGGGACAGGGGAACACCGGGGAGCTGTTTTTT.

This rearrangement joins TRBV10-3 to TRBJ2-2; D is perhaps TRBD1 (6 bases). From germline, CDR1 is ENHRY and CDR2 SYGVKD. This CDR3 contains 15 residues. V was pared by 8 bases and J by 2 bases, with 15 bases between. The CDR3 sequence is CAIYSDRTNTGELFF. The CDR3 region has the DNA TGTGCCATCTATAGTGACAGGACCAACACCGGGGAGCTGTTTTTT.

This clonotype has at least ten counts. The gene calls are TRBV12-3 or TRBV12-4 and TRBJ1-3; no clear D gene. The CDR3 contains 14 residues. V lost 8 bases and J lost 1, with 12 bases in between. The chain's CDR3 is CASVPWGSGNTIYF. Written as DNA, the CDR3 is TGTGCCAGCGTGCCCTGGGGTTCTGGAAACACCATATATTTT.

V is TRBV24-1 and J is TRBJ2-3, with TRBD2 as a possible D gene (6 bases). This CDR3 is 16 amino acids long. Trimming removed 3 bases from V and 0 bases from J, with 12 bases in between. Germline loops: CDR1 KGHDR, CDR2 SFDVKD. CDR3: CATSDPTGTSTDTQYF. CDR3 DNA: TGTGCCACCAGTGATCCAACTGGGACTAGCACAGATACGCAGTATTTT.

At least ten counts were recorded for this clonotype. The V call is TRBV2, the J call TRBJ2-3, with 9 bases that match TRBD2. CDR1 and CDR2 from the germline V gene are SNHLY and FYNNEI. The V gene end was trimmed by 6 bases and the J gene end by 3 bases; junction bases not matched to a gene: 13. The CDR3 runs 17 residues. The chain's CDR3 is CASRDPRTSARTDTQYF. The CDR3 DNA reads TGTGCCAGCAGGGACCCGCGGACTAGCGCAAGGACAGATACGCAGTATTTT.

V gene TRBV19 combines with J gene TRBJ1-2; D is ambiguous. The V gene lost 3 bases and the J gene lost 4 bases, with 9 bases spanning the gap. Germline CDR1 is LNHDA and CDR2 is SQIVND (reference sequence). This CDR3 has 13 amino acids. The CDR3 DNA sequence: TGTGCCAGTAGTATGGACCGATTCTATGGCTACACCTTC. As protein: CASSMDRFYGYTF.

This clonotype was recorded at least ten times. The rearrangement uses TRBV4-2 and TRBJ2-1; 7 bases are shared with TRBD2. The CDR3 runs to 17 residues. Germline loops: CDR1 LGHNA, CDR2 YNFKEQ. The trim removed 0 bases at V and 7 bases at J, leaving 12 bases unmatched. CDR3 protein: CASSQDGIGGSGNEQFF. CDR3 DNA sequence: TGTGCCAGCAGCCAAGATGGTATTGGCGGGAGTGGTAATGAGCAGTTCTTC.

This clonotype was detected ten times or more. V usage is TRBV11-3 and J usage is TRBJ2-2, with D possibly being TRBD2 (6 bases). V shed 5 bases and J shed 3 bases, with 13 bases lying between them. The CDR3 extends over 15 amino acids. CDR1 and CDR2 (germline): SGHNT, YENEEA. CDR3 region: CASSLRLVDTGELFF. The CDR3 region has the DNA TGTGCCAGCAGCCTCCGACTAGTCGACACCGGGGAGCTGTTTTTT.

This clonotype came up many times. The gene calls are TRBV20-1 and TRBJ2-5, with 8 bases aligning to TRBD2. Germline loops: CDR1 DFQATT, CDR2 SNEGSKA (reference sequence). The CDR3 has 14 residues. Trimming cost V 3 bases and J 2 bases; bases outside gene matches: 5. CDR3 protein: CSASRLAGQETQYF. As DNA, the CDR3 is TGCAGTGCTAGCCGGCTAGCGGGTCAAGAGACCCAGTACTTC.

This chain links TRBV15 with TRBJ1-6, with 9 bases identical to TRBD1. CDR3 length: 15 amino acids. Per germline, CDR1 LNHNV and CDR2 YYDKDF (reference sequence). Trimming cost V 1 base and J 7 bases; bases outside gene matches: 2. The CDR3 region has the DNA TGTGCCACCAGCAGAGCCGGACAGGGGAATTCACCCCTCCACTTT. It specifies CATSRAGQGNSPLHF. Using reference TRBV15 and TRBJ1-6 for the parts outside the CDR3, the full variable domain is DAMVIQNPRYQVTQFGKPVTLSCSQTLNHNVMYWYQQKSSQAPKLLFHYYDKDFNNEADTPDNFQSRRPNTSFCFLDIRSPGLGDTAMYLCATSRAGQGNSPLHFGNGTRLTVT.